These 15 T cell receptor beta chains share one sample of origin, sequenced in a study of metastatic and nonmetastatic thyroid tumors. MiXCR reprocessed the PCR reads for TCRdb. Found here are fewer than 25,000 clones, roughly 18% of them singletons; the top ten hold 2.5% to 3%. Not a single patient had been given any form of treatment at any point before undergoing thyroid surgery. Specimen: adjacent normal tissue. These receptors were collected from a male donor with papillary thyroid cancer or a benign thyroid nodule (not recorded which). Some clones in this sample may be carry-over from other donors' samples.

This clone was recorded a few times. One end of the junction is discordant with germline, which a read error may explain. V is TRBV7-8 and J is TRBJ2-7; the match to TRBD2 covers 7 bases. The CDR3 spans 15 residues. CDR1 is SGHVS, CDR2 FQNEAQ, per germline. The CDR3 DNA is TGTGCCAGCGGCTTAGTGGACGGGGGGATCTACGAGCAGTACTTC. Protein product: CASGLVDGGIYEQYF.

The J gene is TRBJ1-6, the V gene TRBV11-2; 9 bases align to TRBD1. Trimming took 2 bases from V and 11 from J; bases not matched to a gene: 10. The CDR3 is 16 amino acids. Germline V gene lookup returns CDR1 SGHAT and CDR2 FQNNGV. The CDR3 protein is CASSLTLGQGSAPLHF. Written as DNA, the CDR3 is TGTGCCAGCAGCTTAACCTTGGGACAGGGTTCGGCACCCCTCCACTTT.

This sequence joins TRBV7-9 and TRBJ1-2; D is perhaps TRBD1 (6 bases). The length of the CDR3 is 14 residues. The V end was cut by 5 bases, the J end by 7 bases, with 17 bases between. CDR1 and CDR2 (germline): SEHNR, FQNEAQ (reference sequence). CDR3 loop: CASSLDRTVGGYTF. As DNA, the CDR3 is TGTGCCAGCAGCCTAGACAGGACTGTAGGTGGCTACACCTTC.

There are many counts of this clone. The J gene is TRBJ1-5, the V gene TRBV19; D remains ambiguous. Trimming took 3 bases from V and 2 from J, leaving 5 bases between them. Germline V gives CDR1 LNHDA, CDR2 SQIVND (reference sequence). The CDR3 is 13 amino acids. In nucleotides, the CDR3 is TGTGCCAGTAGTATGTGGGGCAATCAGCCCCAGCATTTT. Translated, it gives CASSMWGNQPQHF.

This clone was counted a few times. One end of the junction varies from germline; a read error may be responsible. The CDR3 protein is CVSRGRNTGELFF. CDR3 bases: TGTGTCAGCAGGGGGAGGAACACCGGGGAGCTGTTTTTT. The chain combines TRBV6-1 with TRBJ2-2, with 7 bases that match TRBD1. Germline loops: CDR1 MNHNS, CDR2 SASEGT. The CDR3 is 13 amino acids.

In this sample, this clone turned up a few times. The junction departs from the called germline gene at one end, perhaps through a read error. CDR3 nucleotide sequence: TGTGCCAGCAGTGGCCCCTACGGGCAGTACTTC. Encoded protein: CASSGPYGQYF. The J gene is TRBJ2-7, the V gene TRBV6-1; D remains unclear. CDR1 and CDR2 (germline): MNHNS, SASEGT. The length of the CDR3 is 11 residues.

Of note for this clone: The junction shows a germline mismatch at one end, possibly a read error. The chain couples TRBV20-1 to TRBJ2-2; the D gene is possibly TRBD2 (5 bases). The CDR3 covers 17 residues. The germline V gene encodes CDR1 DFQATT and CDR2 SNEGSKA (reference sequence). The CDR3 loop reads CSAICHIGNRPTGQLFF. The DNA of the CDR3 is TGCAGTGCTATATGTCATATCGGGAACCGCCCCACCGGGCAGCTGTTTTTT.

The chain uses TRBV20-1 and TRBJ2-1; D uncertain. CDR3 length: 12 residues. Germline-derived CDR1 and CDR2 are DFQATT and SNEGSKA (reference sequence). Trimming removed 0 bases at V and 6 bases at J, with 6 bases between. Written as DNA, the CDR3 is TGCAGTGCTAGAGATTGGAGCAATGAGCAGTTCTTC. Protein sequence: CSARDWSNEQFF.

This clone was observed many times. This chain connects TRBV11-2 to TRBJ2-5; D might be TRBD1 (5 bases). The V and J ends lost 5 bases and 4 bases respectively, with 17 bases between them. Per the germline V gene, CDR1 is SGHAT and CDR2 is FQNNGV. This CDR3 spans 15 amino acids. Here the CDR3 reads CASSPLRGTGETQYF. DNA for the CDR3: TGTGCCAGCAGCCCATTAAGGGGCACAGGAGAGACCCAGTACTTC.

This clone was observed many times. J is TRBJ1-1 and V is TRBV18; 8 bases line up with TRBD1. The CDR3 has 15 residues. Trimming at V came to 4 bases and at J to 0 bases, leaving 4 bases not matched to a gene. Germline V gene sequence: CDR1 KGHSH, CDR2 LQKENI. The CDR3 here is CASSLGQGVNTEAFF. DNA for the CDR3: TGTGCCAGCTCACTCGGACAGGGAGTGAACACTGAAGCTTTCTTT.

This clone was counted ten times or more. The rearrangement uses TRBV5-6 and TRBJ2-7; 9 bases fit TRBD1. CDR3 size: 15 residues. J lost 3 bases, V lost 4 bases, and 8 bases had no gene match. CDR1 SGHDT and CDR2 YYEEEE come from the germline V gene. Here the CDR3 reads CASSPGQGRYYEQYV. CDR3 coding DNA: TGTGCCAGCAGCCCAGGACAGGGGCGATACTACGAGCAGTACGTC.

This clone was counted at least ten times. The CDR3 bases are TGTGCCAGCAGCTTAATGGGGCCGGACTCTGGAAACACCATATATTTT. Its protein product is CASSLMGPDSGNTIYF. This chain links TRBV7-3 with TRBJ1-3; possible D gene TRBD1, 5 bases. The V and J ends lost 1 base and 0 bases respectively, with 10 bases between them. This CDR3 is 16 amino acids long. Germline V gives CDR1 SGHTA, CDR2 FQGTGA.

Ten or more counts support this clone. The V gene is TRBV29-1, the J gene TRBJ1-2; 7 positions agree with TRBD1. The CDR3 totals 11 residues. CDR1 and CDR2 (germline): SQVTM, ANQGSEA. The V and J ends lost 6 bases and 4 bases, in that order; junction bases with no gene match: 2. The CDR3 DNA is TGCAGCGTCACAGGGGCCTATGGCTACACCTTC. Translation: CSVTGAYGYTF.

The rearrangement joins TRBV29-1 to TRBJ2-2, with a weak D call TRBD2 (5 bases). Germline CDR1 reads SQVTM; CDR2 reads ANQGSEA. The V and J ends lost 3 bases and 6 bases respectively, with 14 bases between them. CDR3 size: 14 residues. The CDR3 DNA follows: TGCAGCGTTGATCTAGGTCGGGGAGCCGGGGAGCTGTTTTTT. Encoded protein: CSVDLGRGAGELFF.

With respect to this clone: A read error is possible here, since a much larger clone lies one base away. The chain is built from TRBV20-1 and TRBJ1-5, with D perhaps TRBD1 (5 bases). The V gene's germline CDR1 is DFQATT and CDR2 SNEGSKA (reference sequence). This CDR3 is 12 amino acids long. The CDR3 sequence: CSAQGSNHPQHF. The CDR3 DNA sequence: TGCAGTGCCCAGGGTAGCAATCATCCCCAGCATTTT.